This note documents a single T cell receptor (beta chain) sequence. CDR1 and CDR2 (germline): MNHEY, SMNVEV (reference sequence). This CDR3 has 16 residues. The V gene end was trimmed by 6 bases and the J gene end by 0 bases; junction bases not matched to a gene: 8. All recovered Cohort 3 donors got two negative PCRs, got clearance, or saw symptom resolution. The sample is drawn from a study of blood T cell repertoires in COVID-19. About the study: Spain, Italy and the United States supplied samples that represented acute and convalescent COVID-19. In each case, the material was cDNA or gDNA derived from T cells, B-cell-depleted T cells, or PBMCs.

Methods used by the authors: Amplification from reference gene primers served as the basis for estimated nucleated cell counts. Method: immunoSEQ multiplex PCR; TCRdb's copy keeps in-frame clones and lacks some. Clone size and the V and J calls come from that table; the DNA yielded D and trimming. The table shows over 200,000 clones, with roughly 84% occurring only once. The clonotype originates from a woman aged 40 to 50 who had recovered from COVID-19. The genes are TRBV27 and TRBJ2-1; 7 bases match TRBD1. Sequencing was done on a sample of PBMCs or T cells enriched from blood (not recorded which). CDR3 nucleotides: TGTGCCAGCAGACCGACAGGGAGTGGCTCCTACAATGAGCAGTTCTTC. It specifies CASRPTGSGSYNEQFF.